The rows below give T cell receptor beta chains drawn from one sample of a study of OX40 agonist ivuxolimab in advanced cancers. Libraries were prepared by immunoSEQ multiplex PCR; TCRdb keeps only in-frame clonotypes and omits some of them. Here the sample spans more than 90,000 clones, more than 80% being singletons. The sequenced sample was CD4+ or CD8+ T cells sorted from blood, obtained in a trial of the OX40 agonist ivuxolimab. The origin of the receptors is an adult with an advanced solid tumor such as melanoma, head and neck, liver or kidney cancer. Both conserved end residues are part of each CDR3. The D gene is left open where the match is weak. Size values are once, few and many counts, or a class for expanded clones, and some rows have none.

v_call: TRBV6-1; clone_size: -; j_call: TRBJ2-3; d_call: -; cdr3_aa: CASSENSVPDTQYF; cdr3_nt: TGTGCCAGCAGTGAAAACTCAGTTCCAGATACGCAGTATTTT
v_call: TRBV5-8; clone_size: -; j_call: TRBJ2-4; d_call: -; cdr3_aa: CASSLEGLVPKNIQYF; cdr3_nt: TGTGCCAGCAGCTTGGAAGGGTTGGTCCCCAAAAACATTCAGTACTTC
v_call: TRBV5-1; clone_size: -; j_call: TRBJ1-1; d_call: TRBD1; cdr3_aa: CASSLRTGSTEAFF; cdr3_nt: TGCGCCAGCAGCTTGAGGACAGGGAGCACTGAAGCTTTCTTT
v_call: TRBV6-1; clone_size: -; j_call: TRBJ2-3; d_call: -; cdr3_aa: CASSEGSRTDTQYF; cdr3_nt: TGTGCCAGCAGTGAAGGGAGCCGCACAGATACGCAGTATTTT
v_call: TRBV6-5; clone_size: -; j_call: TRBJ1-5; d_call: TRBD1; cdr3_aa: CASSPRGGVGQPQHF; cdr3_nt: TGTGCCAGCAGTCCTCGAGGGGGCGTAGGCCAGCCCCAGCATTTT
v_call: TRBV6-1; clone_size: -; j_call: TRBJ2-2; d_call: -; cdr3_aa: CASLARDGNTGELFF; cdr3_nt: TGTGCCAGCCTTGCTCGGGACGGGAACACCGGGGAGCTGTTTTTT
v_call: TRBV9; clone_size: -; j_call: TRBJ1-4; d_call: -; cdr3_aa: CASSVGESFGEKLFF; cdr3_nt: TGTGCCAGCAGCGTAGGGGAGTCATTCGGTGAAAAACTGTTTTTT
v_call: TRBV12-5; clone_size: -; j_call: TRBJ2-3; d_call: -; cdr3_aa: CASGGEGTDTQYF; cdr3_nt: TGTGCTAGTGGCGGGGAGGGCACAGATACGCAGTATTTT
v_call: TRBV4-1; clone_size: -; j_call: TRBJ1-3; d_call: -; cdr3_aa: CASSLPSGNTIYF; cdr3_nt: TGCGCCAGCAGCCTACCGTCTGGAAACACCATATATTTT
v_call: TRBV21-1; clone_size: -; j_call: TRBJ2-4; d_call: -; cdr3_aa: CASSTQGDRYNSHDIQYF; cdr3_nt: TGTGCCAGCAGCACCCAAGGAGACAGATATAATAGCCATGACATTCAGTACTTC
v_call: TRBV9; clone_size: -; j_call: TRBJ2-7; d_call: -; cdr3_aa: CASSVGGREQYF; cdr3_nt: TGTGCCAGCAGCGTAGGAGGGAGAGAGCAGTACTTC
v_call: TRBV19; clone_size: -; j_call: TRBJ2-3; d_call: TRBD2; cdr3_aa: CASSIPGGRTDTQYF; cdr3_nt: TGTGCCAGTAGTATCCCTGGCGGGAGGACAGATACGCAGTATTTT
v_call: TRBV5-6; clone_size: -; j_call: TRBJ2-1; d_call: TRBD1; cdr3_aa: CASSLEQGIHNEQFF; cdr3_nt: TGTGCCAGCAGCTTGGAACAGGGGATCCACAATGAGCAGTTCTTC
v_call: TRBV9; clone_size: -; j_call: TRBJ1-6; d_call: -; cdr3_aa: CASSPQGSLFDNSPLHF; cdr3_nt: TGTGCCAGCAGCCCCCAGGGGTCTCTTTTTGATAATTCACCCCTCCACTTT
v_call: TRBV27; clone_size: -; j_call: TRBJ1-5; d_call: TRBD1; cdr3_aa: CASSHDRGRNSNQPQHF; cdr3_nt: TGTGCCAGCAGCCACGACAGGGGAAGGAATAGCAATCAGCCCCAGCATTTT
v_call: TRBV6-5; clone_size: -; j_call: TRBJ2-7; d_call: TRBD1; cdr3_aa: CASSYLRQGRPYEQYF; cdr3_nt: TGTGCCAGCAGTTACCTGAGACAGGGGAGACCCTACGAGCAGTACTTC
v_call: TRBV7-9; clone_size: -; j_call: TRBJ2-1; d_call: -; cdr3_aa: CASREGTAYNEQFF; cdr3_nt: TGTGCCTCCCGGGAGGGGACAGCCTACAATGAGCAGTTCTTC
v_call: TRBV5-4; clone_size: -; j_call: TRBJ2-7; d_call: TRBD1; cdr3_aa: CASSSIGTGENEQYF; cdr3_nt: TGTGCCAGCAGCTCCATCGGGACAGGGGAAAACGAGCAGTACTTC
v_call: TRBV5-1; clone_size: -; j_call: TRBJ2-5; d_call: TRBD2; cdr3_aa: CASSGGGALRETQYF; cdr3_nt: TGCGCCAGCAGCGGCGGGGGGGCCCTCCGGGAGACCCAGTACTTC
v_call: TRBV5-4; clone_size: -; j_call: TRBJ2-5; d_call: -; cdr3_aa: CASSSGLGAGETQYF; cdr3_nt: TGTGCCAGCAGCTCGGGTCTTGGAGCGGGAGAGACCCAGTACTTC
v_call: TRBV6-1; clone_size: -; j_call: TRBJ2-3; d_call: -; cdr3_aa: CASSGQQGPRVTDTQYF; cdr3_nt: TGTGCCAGCAGTGGGCAACAGGGACCAAGAGTCACAGATACGCAGTATTTT
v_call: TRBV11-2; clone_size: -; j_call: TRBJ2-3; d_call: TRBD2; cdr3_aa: CASSLGLAGGRGTDTQYF; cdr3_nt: TGTGCCAGCAGCTTAGGACTAGCGGGAGGGAGGGGCACAGATACGCAGTATTTT
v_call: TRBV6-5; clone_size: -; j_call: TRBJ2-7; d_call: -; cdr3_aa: CASSYSNSHEQYF; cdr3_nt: TGTGCCAGCAGTTACTCGAACAGCCACGAGCAGTACTTC
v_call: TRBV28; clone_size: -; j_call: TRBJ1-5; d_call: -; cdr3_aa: CASQRAGNQPQHF; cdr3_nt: TGTGCCAGCCAGAGAGCCGGCAATCAGCCCCAGCATTTT
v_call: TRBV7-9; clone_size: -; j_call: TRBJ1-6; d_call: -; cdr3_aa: CASSFSEAFSPLHF; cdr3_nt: TGTGCCAGCAGCTTCAGCGAAGCGTTTTCACCCCTCCACTTT
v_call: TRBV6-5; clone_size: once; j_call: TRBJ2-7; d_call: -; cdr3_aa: CASSRAVTYEQYF; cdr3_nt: TGTGCCAGCAGTCGAGCGGTCACCTACGAGCAGTACTTC
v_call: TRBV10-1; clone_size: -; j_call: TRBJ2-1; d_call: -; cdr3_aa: CASGDSSDYNEQFF; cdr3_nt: TGCGCCAGCGGGGACTCTAGCGACTACAATGAGCAGTTCTTC
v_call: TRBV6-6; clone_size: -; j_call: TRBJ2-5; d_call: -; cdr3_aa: CASTPLGGQQETQYF; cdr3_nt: TGTGCCAGCACCCCCCTTGGTGGCCAACAAGAGACCCAGTACTTC
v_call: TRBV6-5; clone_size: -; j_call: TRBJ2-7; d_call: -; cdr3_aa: CASWGDETYEQYF; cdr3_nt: TGTGCCAGCTGGGGAGACGAGACCTACGAGCAGTACTTC
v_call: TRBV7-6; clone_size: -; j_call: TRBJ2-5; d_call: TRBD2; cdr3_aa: CASSLVGGGSGAQETQYF; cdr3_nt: TGTGCCAGCAGCTTAGTTGGCGGGGGAAGCGGGGCCCAAGAGACCCAGTACTTC
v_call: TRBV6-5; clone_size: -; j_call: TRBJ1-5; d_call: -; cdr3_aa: CASSYDGGGNQPQHF; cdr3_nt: TGTGCCAGCAGTTACGATGGGGGTGGTAATCAGCCCCAGCATTTT
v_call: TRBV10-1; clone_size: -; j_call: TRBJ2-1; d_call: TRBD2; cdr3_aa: CASSESAGLAVYNEQFF; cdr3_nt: TGCGCCAGCAGTGAGTCAGCGGGGCTAGCGGTCTACAATGAGCAGTTCTTC
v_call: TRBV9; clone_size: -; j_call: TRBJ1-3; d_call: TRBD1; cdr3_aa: CASSPRDRGFSGNTIYF; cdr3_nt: TGTGCCAGCAGCCCCCGGGACAGGGGCTTCTCTGGAAACACCATATATTTT
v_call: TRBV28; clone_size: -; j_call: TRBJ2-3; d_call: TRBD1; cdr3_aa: CASSIPTGREDTQYF; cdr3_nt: TGTGCCAGCAGTATCCCGACAGGGAGAGAGGATACGCAGTATTTT
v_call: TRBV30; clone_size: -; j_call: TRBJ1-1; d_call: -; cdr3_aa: CAWSVGGTEAFF; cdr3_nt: TGTGCCTGGAGTGTTGGAGGAACTGAAGCTTTCTTT
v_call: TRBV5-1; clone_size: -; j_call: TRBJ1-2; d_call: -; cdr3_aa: CASSSGLLANYGYTF; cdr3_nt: TGCGCCAGCAGCTCGGGACTGCTAGCTAACTATGGCTACACCTTC
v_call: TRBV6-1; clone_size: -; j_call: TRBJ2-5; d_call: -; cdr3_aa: CASSDETQYF; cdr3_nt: TGTGCCAGCAGTGATGAGACCCAGTACTTC
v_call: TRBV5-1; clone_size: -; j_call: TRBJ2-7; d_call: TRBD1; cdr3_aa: CASSSTGGSYEQYF; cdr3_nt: TGCGCCAGCAGCTCGACAGGGGGCTCCTACGAGCAGTACTTC
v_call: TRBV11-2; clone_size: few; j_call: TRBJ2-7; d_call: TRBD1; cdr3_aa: CASRGTEYEQYF; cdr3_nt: TGTGCCAGCAGGGGGACAGAATACGAGCAGTACTTC
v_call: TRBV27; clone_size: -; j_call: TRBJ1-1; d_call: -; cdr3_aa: CASSLLAAGALDTEAFF; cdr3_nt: TGTGCCAGCAGTTTGTTAGCTGCAGGGGCTCTCGACACTGAAGCTTTCTTT
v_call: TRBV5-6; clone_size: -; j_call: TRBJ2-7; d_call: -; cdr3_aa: CASSFYRGREGHEQYF; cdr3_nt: TGTGCCAGCAGCTTCTACAGGGGGCGGGAGGGCCACGAGCAGTACTTC
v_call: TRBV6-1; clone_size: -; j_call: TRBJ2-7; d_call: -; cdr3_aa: CATRVGGGSYEQYF; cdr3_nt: TGTGCCACCAGGGTAGGGGGAGGGTCCTACGAGCAGTACTTC
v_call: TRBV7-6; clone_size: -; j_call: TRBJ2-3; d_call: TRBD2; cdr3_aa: CASSLGPAGGPPDTQYF; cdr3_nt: TGTGCCAGCAGCTTAGGCCCAGCGGGAGGGCCCCCAGATACGCAGTATTTT
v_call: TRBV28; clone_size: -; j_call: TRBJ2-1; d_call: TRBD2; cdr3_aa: CASSSQRGNEQFF; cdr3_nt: TGTGCCAGCAGTTCTCAGCGGGGAAATGAGCAGTTCTTC
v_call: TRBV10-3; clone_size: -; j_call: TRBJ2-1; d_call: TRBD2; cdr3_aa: CANERCGRNMKTYNEQFF; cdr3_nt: TGTGCCAACGAGCGGTGCGGGAGGAATATGAAAACCTACAATGAGCAGTTCTTC
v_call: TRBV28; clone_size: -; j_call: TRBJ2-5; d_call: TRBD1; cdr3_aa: CASSFGTGEETQYF; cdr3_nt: TGTGCCAGCAGTTTCGGGACAGGGGAAGAGACCCAGTACTTC
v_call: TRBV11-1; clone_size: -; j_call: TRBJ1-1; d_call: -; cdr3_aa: CASSLGPYDTEAFF; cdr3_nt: TGTGCCAGCAGCTTAGGCCCTTATGACACTGAAGCTTTCTTT
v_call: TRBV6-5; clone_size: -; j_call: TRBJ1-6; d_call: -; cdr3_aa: CASSRDATNSPLHF; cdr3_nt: TGTGCCAGCAGTCGGGACGCAACTAATTCACCCCTCCACTTT
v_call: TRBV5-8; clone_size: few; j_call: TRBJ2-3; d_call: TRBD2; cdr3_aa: CASSTGTSATDTQYF; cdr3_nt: TGTGCCAGCAGCACCGGGACTAGCGCCACAGATACGCAGTATTTT
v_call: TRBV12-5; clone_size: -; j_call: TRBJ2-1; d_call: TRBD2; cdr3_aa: CASGLEGRGNEQFF; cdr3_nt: TGTGCTAGTGGTTTGGAAGGGAGGGGCAATGAGCAGTTCTTC
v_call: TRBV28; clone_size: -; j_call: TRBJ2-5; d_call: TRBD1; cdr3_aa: CASSLGTAVNQETQYF; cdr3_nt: TGTGCCAGCAGTTTAGGGACAGCCGTAAATCAAGAGACCCAGTACTTC
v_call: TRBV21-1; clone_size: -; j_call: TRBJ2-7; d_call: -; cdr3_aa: CASSKSYEQYF; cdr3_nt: TGTGCCAGCAGCAAGTCCTACGAGCAGTACTTC
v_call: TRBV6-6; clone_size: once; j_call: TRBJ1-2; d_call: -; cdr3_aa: CASSYEGLDRHGYTF; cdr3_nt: TGTGCCAGCAGTTACGAGGGCTTGGACAGACATGGCTACACCTTC
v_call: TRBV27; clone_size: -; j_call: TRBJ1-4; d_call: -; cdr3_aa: CASKGSLGEKLFF; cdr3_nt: TGTGCCAGCAAGGGGTCGTTGGGTGAAAAACTGTTTTTT
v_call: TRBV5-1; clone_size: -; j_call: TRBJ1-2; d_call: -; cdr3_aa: CASSPSQGSFGGYTF; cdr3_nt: TGCGCCAGCAGCCCGTCACAGGGCAGTTTTGGTGGCTACACCTTC